The TCR beta chain described here comes from a study of shared clonotypes between healthy human individuals. Study-wide points: Clonotypes not shared had lower generation probabilities than those common to all four donors. Among the subsets, naive ones generally showed larger estimated richness than memory ones.

For this clone: Its antigen is not known.

Germline values: CDR1 MDHEN, CDR2 SYDVKM. Trimming removed 7 bases from V and 4 bases from J; junction bases left unmatched: 11. This CDR3 has 15 amino acids. TCRdb's copy holds only in-frame clones and misses some; the assay was immunoSEQ multiplex PCR. There are about 1 million clones in the sample; 65% to 75% occur only once, and roughly 1.5% lies in the top ten. Donation came from healthy HIV-negative adults that had no recent acute infections or vaccinations. Partitioning of CD4+ cells yielded a CD45RA+ naive subset and a CD45RA-negative memory subset. The genes are TRBV28 and TRBJ2-7; TRBD1 matches at 9 bases. The sequencing sample was made of memory CD4+ T cells sorted from blood. The subset: CD45RA-negative fraction. This TCR derives from a man younger than 30 in good health. CDR3 region: CASILGGQGDYEQYF. For the CDR3, the DNA is TGTGCCAGCATCCTTGGGGGACAGGGTGATTACGAGCAGTACTTC. Full variable domain (remainder filled in from reference TRBV28 and TRBJ2-7): DVKVTQSSRYLVKRTGEKVFLECVQDMDHENMFWYRQDPGLGLRLIYFSYDVKMKEKGDIPEGYSVSREKKERFSLILESASTNQTSMYLCASILGGQGDYEQYFGPGTRLTVT.